This T cell receptor beta chain was sequenced in a study of control samples from healthy donors and cancer patients. Data came from immunoSEQ multiplex PCR; TCRdb stores just in-frame clones and leaves some out. The sample lists 250,000 to 300,000 clones; over 75% were seen once. V lost 2 bases and J 5 bases, leaving 13 bases between the germline ends. The CDR3 runs to 16 residues. The germline gives CDR1 MNHNY, CDR2 SVGAGI (reference sequence). The chain uses TRBV6-6 and TRBJ1-6; no reliable D call. The source is an older woman with lung cancer. The sequencing sample was made of PBMCs. CDR3 DNA sequence: TGTGCCAGCAGTTACGGGGAGGGCTTAAATAATTCACCCCTCCACTTT. It encodes CASSYGEGLNNSPLHF.